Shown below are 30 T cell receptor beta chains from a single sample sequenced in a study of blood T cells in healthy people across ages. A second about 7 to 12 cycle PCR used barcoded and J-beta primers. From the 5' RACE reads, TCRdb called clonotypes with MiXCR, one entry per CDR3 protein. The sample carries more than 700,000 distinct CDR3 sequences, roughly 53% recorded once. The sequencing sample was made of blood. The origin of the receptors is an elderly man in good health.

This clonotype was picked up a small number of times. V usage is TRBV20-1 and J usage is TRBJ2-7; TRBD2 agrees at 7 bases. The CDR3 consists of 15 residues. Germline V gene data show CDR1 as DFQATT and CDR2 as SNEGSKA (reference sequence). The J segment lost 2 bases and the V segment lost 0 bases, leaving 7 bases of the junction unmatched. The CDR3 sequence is CSARDTDGGAYEQYF. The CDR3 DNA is TGCAGTGCTAGAGATACAGATGGGGGGGCCTACGAGCAGTACTTC.

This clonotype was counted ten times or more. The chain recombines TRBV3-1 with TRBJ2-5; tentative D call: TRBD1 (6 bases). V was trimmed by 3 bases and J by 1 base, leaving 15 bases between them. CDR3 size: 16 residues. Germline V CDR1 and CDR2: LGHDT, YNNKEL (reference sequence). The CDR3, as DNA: TGTGCCAGCAGCCAGGTACCGGACAGTCTCCAAGAGACCCAGTACTTC. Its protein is CASSQVPDSLQETQYF.

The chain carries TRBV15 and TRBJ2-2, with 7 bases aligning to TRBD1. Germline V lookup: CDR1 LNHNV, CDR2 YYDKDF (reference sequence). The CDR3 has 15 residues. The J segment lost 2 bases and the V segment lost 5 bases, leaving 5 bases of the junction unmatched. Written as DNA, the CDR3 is TGTGCCACCAGCCTTGACAGGGTTAACACCGGGGAGCTGTTTTTT. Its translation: CATSLDRVNTGELFF.

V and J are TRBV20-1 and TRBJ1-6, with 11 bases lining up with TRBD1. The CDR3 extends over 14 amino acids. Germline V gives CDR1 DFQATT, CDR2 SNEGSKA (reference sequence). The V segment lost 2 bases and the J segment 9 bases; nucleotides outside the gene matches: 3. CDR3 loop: CSARPGTGGSPLHF. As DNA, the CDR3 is TGCAGTGCTAGACCGGGGACAGGGGGTTCACCCCTCCACTTT.

CDR3: CSAPSGRFSSYEQYF. Written as DNA, the CDR3 is TGCAGTGCCCCGTCCGGGCGGTTCAGCTCCTACGAGCAGTACTTC. This chain links TRBV20-1 with TRBJ2-7, with D hard to call. This CDR3 has 15 residues. Germline V gives CDR1 DFQATT, CDR2 SNEGSKA (reference sequence). Trimming pared 6 bases from V and 0 bases from J, leaving 18 bases between.

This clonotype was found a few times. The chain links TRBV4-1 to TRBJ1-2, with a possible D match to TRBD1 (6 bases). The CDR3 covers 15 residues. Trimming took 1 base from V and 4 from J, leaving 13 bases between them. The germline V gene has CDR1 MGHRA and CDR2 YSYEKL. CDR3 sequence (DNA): TGCGCCAGCAGCCAAGGCCAGGGGAGGGGCTATGGCTACACCTTC. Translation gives CASSQGQGRGYGYTF.

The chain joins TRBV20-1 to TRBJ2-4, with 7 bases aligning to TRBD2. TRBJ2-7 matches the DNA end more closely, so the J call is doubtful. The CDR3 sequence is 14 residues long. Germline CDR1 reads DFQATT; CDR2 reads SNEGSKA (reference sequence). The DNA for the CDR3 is TGCAGTGCTAGTAATGTGCGGGGGTCCTACGAGCAGTACTTC. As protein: CSASNVRGSYEQYF.

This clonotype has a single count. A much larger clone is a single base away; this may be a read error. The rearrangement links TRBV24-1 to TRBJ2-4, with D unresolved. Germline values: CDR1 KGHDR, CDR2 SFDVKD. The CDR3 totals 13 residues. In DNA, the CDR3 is TGTACCACCAGTGATCCGATGATGAGTGAGCAGTACTTC. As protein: CTTSDPMMSEQYF.

The CDR3 sequence is CASSYSLAGRMGEQYF. The CDR3 nucleotides read TGTGCCAGCAGTTACTCGCTAGCGGGACGAATGGGGGAGCAGTACTTC. V gene TRBV6-5 combines with J gene TRBJ2-7; TRBD2 matches 9 bases. This CDR3 spans 16 amino acids. J gave up 7 bases and V 0 bases, and 10 bases lay outside the gene matches. Germline V lookup: CDR1 MNHEY, CDR2 SVGAGI.

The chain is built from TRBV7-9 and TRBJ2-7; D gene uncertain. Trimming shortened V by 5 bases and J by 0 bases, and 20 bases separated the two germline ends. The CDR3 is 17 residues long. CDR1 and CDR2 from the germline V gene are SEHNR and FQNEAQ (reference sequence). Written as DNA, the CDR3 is TGTGCCAGCAGCCCAGAGGAGAACAGCCCGAGCTCCTACGAGCAGTACTTC. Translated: CASSPEENSPSSYEQYF. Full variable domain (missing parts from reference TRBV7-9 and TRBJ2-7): DTGVSQNPRHKITKRGQNVTFRCDPISEHNRLYWYRQTLGQGPEFLTYFQNEAQLEKSRLLSDRFSAERPKGSFSTLEIQRTEQGDSAMYLCASSPEENSPSSYEQYFGPGTRLTVT.

The CDR3 sequence is CASSSNENLATNEKLFF. CDR3 nucleotide sequence: TGTGCCAGCAGCTCAAACGAGAATCTAGCAACTAATGAAAAACTGTTTTTT. The chain links TRBV7-9 to TRBJ1-4; D gene ambiguous. Germline V CDR1 and CDR2: SEHNR, FQNEAQ (reference sequence). The CDR3 is 17 residues long. Trimming cost V 4 bases and J 0 bases, with 15 bases left between them.

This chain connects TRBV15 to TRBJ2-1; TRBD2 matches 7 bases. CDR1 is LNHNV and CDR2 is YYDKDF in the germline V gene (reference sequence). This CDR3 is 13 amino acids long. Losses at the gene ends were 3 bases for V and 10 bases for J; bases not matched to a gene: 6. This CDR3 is CATSSASGWEQFF. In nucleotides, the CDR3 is TGTGCCACCAGCAGCGCTAGCGGATGGGAGCAGTTCTTC.

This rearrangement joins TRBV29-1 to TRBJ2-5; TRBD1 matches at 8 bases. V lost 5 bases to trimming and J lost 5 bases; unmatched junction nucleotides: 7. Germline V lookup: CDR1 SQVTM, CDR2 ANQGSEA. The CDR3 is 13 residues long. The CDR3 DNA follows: TGCAGCGTTCTAGGACAGGGTGTGGAGACCCAGTACTTC. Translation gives CSVLGQGVETQYF.

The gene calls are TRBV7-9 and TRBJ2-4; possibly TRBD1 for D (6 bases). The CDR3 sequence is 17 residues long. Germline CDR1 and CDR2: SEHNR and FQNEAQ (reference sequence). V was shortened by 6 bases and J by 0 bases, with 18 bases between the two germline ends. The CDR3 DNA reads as TGTGCCAGCAGTTACAGTTTGAGGGGGTTAGCCAAAAACATTCAGTACTTC. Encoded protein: CASSYSLRGLAKNIQYF.

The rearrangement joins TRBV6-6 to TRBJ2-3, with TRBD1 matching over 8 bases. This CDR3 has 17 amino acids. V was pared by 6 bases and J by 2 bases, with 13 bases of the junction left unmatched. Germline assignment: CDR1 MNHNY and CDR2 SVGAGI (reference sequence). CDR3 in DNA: TGTGCCAGCAGCCACGGGCAGGGGGCATTACTCACAGATACGCAGTATTTT. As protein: CASSHGQGALLTDTQYF.

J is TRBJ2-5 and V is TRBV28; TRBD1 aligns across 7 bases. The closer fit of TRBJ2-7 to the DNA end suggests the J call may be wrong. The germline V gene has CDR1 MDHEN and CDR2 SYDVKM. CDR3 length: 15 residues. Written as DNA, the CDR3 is TGTGCCAGCATTCCAGGGGGTTTAGGGGGCGCCGAGCAGTACTTC. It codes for CASIPGGLGGAEQYF.

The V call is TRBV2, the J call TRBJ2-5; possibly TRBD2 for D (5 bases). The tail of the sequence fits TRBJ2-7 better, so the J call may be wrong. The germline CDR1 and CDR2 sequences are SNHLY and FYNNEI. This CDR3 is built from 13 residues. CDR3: CASSEEWRDEQYF. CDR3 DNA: TGTGCCAGCAGTGAAGAGTGGCGGGACGAGCAGTACTTC.

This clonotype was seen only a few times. CDR3 nucleotides: TGTGCCAGCAGCAAGAGCAGGGGCCTCTCCTACGAGCAGTACTTC. It is translated as CASSKSRGLSYEQYF. The V call is TRBV21-1, the J call TRBJ2-7; TRBD2, the table's D call, lacks a check against the DNA. TRBV21-1 is flagged as a pseudogene. The CDR3 loop spans 15 amino acids.

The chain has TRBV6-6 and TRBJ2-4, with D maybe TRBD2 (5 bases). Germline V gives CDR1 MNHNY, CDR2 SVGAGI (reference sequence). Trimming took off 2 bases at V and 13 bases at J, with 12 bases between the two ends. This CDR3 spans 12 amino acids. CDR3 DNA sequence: TGTGCCAGCAGTTACGCGGCGGAGGAGCAGTACTTC. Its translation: CASSYAAEEQYF.

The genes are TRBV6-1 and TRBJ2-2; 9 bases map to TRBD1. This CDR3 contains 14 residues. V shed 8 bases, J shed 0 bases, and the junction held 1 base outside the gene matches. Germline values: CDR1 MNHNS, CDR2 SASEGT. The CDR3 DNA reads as TGTGCCAGCTGGGACAGGGCGAACACCGGGGAGCTGTTTTTT. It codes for CASWDRANTGELFF.

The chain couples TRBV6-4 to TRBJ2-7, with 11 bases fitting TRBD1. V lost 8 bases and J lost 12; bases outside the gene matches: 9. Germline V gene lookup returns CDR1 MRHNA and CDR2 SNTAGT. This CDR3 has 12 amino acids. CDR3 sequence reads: CASGDRGAGWYF. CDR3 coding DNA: TGTGCCAGCGGGGACAGGGGGGCCGGTTGGTACTTC.

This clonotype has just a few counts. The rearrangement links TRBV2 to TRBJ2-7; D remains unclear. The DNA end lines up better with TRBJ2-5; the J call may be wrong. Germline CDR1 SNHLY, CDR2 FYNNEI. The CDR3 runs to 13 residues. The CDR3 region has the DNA TGTGCCAGCAGTGGAACTTTGGGGGAGACCCAGTACTTC. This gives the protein CASSGTLGETQYF.

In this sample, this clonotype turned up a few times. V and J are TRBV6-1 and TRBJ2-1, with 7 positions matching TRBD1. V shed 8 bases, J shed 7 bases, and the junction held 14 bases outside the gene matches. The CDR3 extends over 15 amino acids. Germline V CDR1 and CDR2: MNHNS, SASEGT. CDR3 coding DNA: TGTGCCAGCGGCGCCGACAGGGTGTGGGAGAATGAGCAGTTCTTC. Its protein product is CASGADRVWENEQFF.

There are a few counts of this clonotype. CDR3 loop: CASSSSYSNYGYTF. CDR3 nucleotides: TGTGCCAGCAGCAGCAGCTACTCTAACTATGGCTACACCTTC. The rearrangement uses TRBV3-1 and TRBJ1-2; D gene uncertain. This CDR3 has 14 residues. Germline assignment: CDR1 LGHDT and CDR2 YNNKEL (reference sequence). V was pared by 5 bases and J by 0 bases, with 10 bases between.

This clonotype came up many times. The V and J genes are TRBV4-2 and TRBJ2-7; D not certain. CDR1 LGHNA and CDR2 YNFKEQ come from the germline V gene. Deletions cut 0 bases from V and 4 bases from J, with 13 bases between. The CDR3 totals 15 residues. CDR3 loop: CASSQDNGPGYEQYF. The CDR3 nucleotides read TGTGCCAGCAGCCAAGATAACGGGCCTGGTTACGAGCAGTACTTC.

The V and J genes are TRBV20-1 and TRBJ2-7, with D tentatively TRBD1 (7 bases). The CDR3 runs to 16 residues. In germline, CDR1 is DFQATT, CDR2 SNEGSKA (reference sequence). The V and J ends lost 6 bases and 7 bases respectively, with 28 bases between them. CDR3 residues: CSAKTGSGTGAREQYF. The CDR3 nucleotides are TGCAGTGCCAAGACAGGGTCGGGGACTGGGGCCCGAGAGCAGTACTTC.

CDR3 amino acids: CASSEGLKTNEKLFF. The CDR3 nucleotides are TGTGCCAGCAGTGAGGGGCTTAAAACTAATGAAAAACTGTTTTTT. The chain joins TRBV2 to TRBJ1-4; possible D gene TRBD1, 5 bases. Germline values: CDR1 SNHLY, CDR2 FYNNEI. The CDR3 runs 15 residues. Deletions cut 3 bases from V and 1 base from J, with 9 bases between.

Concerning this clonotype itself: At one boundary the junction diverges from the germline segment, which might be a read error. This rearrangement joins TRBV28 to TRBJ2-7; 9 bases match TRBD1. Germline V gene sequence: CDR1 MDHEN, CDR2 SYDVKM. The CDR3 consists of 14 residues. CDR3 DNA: TGTGCCAGCAGGCCCGGGACAGGGAGAAGAGAGCGGTACTTC. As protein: CASRPGTGRRERYF. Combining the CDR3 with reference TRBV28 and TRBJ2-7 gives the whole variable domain DVKVTQSSRYLVKRTGEKVFLECVQDMDHENMFWYRQDPGLGLRLIYFSYDVKMKEKGDIPEGYSVSREKKERFSLILESASTNQTSMYLCASRPGTGRRERYFGPGTRLTVT.

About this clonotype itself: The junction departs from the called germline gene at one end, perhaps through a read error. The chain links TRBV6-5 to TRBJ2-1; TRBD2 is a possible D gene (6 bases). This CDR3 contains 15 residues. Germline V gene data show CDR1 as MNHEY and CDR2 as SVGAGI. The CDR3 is CVSSYPGLVNNEQFF. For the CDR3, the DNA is TGTGTCAGCAGTTACCCGGGACTGGTGAACAATGAGCAGTTCTTC.

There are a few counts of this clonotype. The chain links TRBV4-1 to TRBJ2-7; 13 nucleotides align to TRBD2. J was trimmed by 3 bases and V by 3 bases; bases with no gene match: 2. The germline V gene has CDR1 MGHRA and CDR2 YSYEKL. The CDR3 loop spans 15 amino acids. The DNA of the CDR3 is TGCGCCAGCAGCCAGGGGACTAGCGGGGACTACGAGCAGTACTTC. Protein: CASSQGTSGDYEQYF.